This passage covers 21 T cell receptor beta chains from one sample sequenced in a study of blood T cell repertoires in COVID-19 (dated by TCRdb to the early 2020s). Library creation used the immunoSEQ multiplex PCR assay. As stored in TCRdb, this immuneACCESS dataset retains in-frame rearrangements with V and J assigned. A fraction of the clones does not appear; measured against another copy, unresolved V genes explain less than half of the discrepancy, and the remainder lacks a known reason. The sample yields more than 250,000 clones; approximately 85% were counted once. In total, the top ten clones hold about 5.1% of the sample. Material for sequencing was peripheral blood. The receptors shown here come from a man aged 45-60 years with active or convalescent COVID-19.

V gene TRBV7-2 combines with J gene TRBJ2-2, with D possibly TRBD2 on 6 matching bases. V lost 5 bases and J lost 2, with 12 bases in between. In germline, CDR1 is SGHTA, CDR2 FQGNSA. The CDR3 consists of 15 residues. The CDR3, as DNA: TGTGCCAGCAGCCCACCCGGGGGAAACACCGGGGAGCTGTTTTTT. It yields the protein CASSPPGGNTGELFF.

The chain uses TRBV7-2 and TRBJ2-7; 7 nucleotides line up with TRBD2. This CDR3 is 16 amino acids long. Germline CDR1 and CDR2: SGHTA and FQGNSA. J lost 4 bases, V lost 3 bases, and 12 bases had no gene match. CDR3 amino acids: CASSFGQIAGPYEQYF. The DNA of the CDR3 is TGTGCCAGCAGCTTCGGGCAGATAGCGGGTCCTTACGAGCAGTACTTC.

The chain couples TRBV12-3 or TRBV12-4 to TRBJ1-4; no definite D call. The ends were cut back, 5 bases at V and 8 bases at J, with 6 bases in the middle. This CDR3 is built from 11 residues. CDR3 sequence reads: CASSALEKLFF. DNA for the CDR3: TGTGCCAGCAGTGCCCTAGAAAAACTGTTTTTT.

The chain uses TRBV4-1 and TRBJ1-1; TRBD1 is a possible D gene (6 bases). The CDR3 consists of 14 residues. Germline-derived CDR1 and CDR2 are MGHRA and YSYEKL. V was pared by 6 bases and J by 1 base, with 12 bases between. CDR3 loop: CASRLGHENTEAFF. The CDR3 nucleotides read TGCGCCAGCAGACTGGGACATGAGAACACTGAAGCTTTCTTT.

The chain carries TRBV4-3 and TRBJ2-1, with 14 nucleotides matching TRBD2. V gave up 3 bases and J gave up 9 bases; unmatched junction bases: 1. This CDR3 is built from 14 residues. In germline, CDR1 is LGHNA, CDR2 YSLEER. CDR3 amino acids: CASSQGLAGVEQFF. CDR3 DNA sequence: TGCGCCAGCAGCCAGGGACTAGCGGGAGTTGAGCAGTTCTTC.

This clone was counted a single time. The rearrangement joins TRBV7-9 to TRBJ2-2, with D possibly matching TRBD2 (6 bases). Trimming took off 3 bases at V and 4 bases at J, with 9 bases between the two ends. Per germline, CDR1 SEHNR and CDR2 FQNEAQ (reference sequence). The CDR3 extends over 14 amino acids. The CDR3 is CASSFGGSTGELFF. In nucleotides, the CDR3 is TGTGCCAGCAGCTTCGGAGGGAGCACCGGGGAGCTGTTTTTT.

The chain employs TRBV14 and TRBJ2-1; possibly TRBD1 for D (5 bases). This CDR3 has 15 residues. Trimming pared 1 base from V and 5 bases from J, leaving 12 bases between. Germline CDR1 and CDR2: SGHDN and FVKESK. CDR3 region: CASSQASNRHNEQFF. CDR3 nucleotides: TGTGCCAGCAGCCAAGCTTCCAACAGGCACAATGAGCAGTTCTTC.

The chain recombines TRBV6-5 with TRBJ1-1; D gene uncertain. V was trimmed by 1 base and J by 2 bases, leaving 8 bases between them. CDR1 MNHEY and CDR2 SVGAGI come from the germline V gene. The CDR3 sequence is 14 residues long. CDR3 in amino acids: CASSYLGRNTEAFF. The DNA for the CDR3 is TGTGCCAGCAGTTACTTGGGCAGAAACACTGAAGCTTTCTTT.

The chain links TRBV25-1 to TRBJ1-3; 7 bases line up with TRBD1. The CDR3 contains 15 residues. Germline lookup yields CDR1 MGHDK and CDR2 SYGVNS. V trimming: 8 bases; J trimming: 0 bases; junction bases outside the gene matches: 7. The CDR3 nucleotides are TGTGCCAGCGATGGCCCAGGGGGCTCTGGAAACACCATATATTTT. Translating it yields CASDGPGGSGNTIYF.

The chain employs TRBV4-1 and TRBJ2-3, with TRBD2 matching 13 bases. CDR1 is MGHRA, CDR2 YSYEKL, per germline. The length of the CDR3 is 16 residues. After removal of 2 bases from V and 7 bases from J, the junction contained 6 bases not matched to a gene. The CDR3 region has the DNA TGCGCCAGCAGCCAACTACTAGCGGGAGGGCCAAATACGCAGTATTTT. Residues: CASSQLLAGGPNTQYF.

This chain joins TRBV2 and TRBJ2-1, with 13 bases that match TRBD2. CDR1 is SNHLY, CDR2 FYNNEI, per germline. The CDR3 consists of 16 residues. Trimming at V came to 7 bases and at J to 4 bases, leaving 7 bases not matched to a gene. The CDR3 bases are TGTGCCAGCAAAACTAGCGGGAGGGGGATTTACAATGAGCAGTTCTTC. This sequence encodes CASKTSGRGIYNEQFF.

This rearrangement joins TRBV5-6 to TRBJ2-3; the D gene is possibly TRBD2 (5 bases). Trimming took off 6 bases at V and 5 bases at J, with 10 bases between the two ends. This CDR3 contains 12 residues. CDR1 and CDR2 from the germline V gene are SGHDT and YYEEEE. The CDR3 loop is CASKKEGDTQYF. The DNA for the CDR3 is TGTGCCAGCAAAAAAGAGGGAGATACGCAGTATTTT.

The rearrangement joins TRBV11-2 to TRBJ2-3; D is undetermined. The V gene's germline CDR1 is SGHAT and CDR2 FQNNGV. This CDR3 region has 12 residues. The V gene lost 1 base and the J gene lost 6 bases, with 5 bases spanning the gap. The CDR3 bases are TGTGCCAGCAGCTTAGCCTCCGATACGCAGTATTTT. Protein: CASSLASDTQYF.

The chain is built from TRBV7-2 and TRBJ2-1; 13 nucleotides match TRBD2. V lost 2 bases to trimming and J lost 7 bases; unmatched junction nucleotides: 11. The germline gives CDR1 SGHTA, CDR2 FQGNSA. The CDR3 covers 18 residues. In DNA form, the CDR3 reads TGTGCCAGCAGCTTAAAGCCCCCTGGACTAGCGGGAGAGAATGAGCAGTTCTTC. Amino acid sequence: CASSLKPPGLAGENEQFF.

Of note for this clone: This CDR3 is also generated by other DNA sequences in the sample. V gene TRBV28 combines with J gene TRBJ2-7, with unresolved D. Germline V gene data show CDR1 as MDHEN and CDR2 as SYDVKM. Trimming removed 5 bases from V and 3 bases from J, with 5 bases in between. This CDR3 region has 11 residues. The CDR3 sequence is CASSPNYEQYF. In DNA, the CDR3 is TGTGCCAGCAGTCCAAACTACGAGCAGTACTTC. Variable domain in full (rest from reference TRBV28 and TRBJ2-7): DVKVTQSSRYLVKRTGEKVFLECVQDMDHENMFWYRQDPGLGLRLIYFSYDVKMKEKGDIPEGYSVSREKKERFSLILESASTNQTSMYLCASSPNYEQYFGPGTRLTVT.

The chain uses TRBV10-3 and TRBJ2-7; possibly TRBD2 for D (5 bases). The germline V gene encodes CDR1 ENHRY and CDR2 SYGVKD. The length of the CDR3 is 13 residues. V lost 2 bases to trimming and J lost 4 bases, with 9 bases between them. CDR3 in DNA: TGTGCCATCAGTGAGGGACTCCTTTACGAGCAGTACTTC. Translation gives CAISEGLLYEQYF.

The chain is built from TRBV6-5 and TRBJ1-5; TRBD1 might be the D (6 bases). The V gene lost 6 bases and the J gene lost 0 bases, with 9 bases spanning the gap. The CDR3 totals 14 residues. The germline V gene encodes CDR1 MNHEY and CDR2 SVGAGI. The CDR3 sequence is CASSLRGSNQPQHF. The DNA of the CDR3 is TGTGCCAGCAGCCTCAGGGGTAGCAATCAGCCCCAGCATTTT.

This clone was counted once. This chain links TRBV10-3 with TRBJ2-1; 13 nucleotides align to TRBD2. The J segment lost 9 bases and the V segment lost 4 bases, leaving 9 bases of the junction unmatched. The CDR3 length is 16 residues. Germline V gene sequence: CDR1 ENHRY, CDR2 SYGVKD. CDR3 loop: CAISGETSGRWAEQFF. Here the CDR3 DNA reads TGTGCCATCAGTGGTGAGACTAGCGGGAGGTGGGCTGAGCAGTTCTTC.

A single count supports this clone. The V gene is TRBV9, the J gene TRBJ1-2, with D possibly matching TRBD1 (5 bases). Germline CDR1 is SGDLS and CDR2 is YYNGEE. The CDR3 runs 14 residues. Trimming took off 0 bases at V and 1 base at J, with 7 bases between the two ends. This chain's CDR3 is CASSVEGDNYGYTF. The DNA of the CDR3 is TGTGCCAGCAGCGTAGAAGGGGATAACTATGGCTACACCTTC.

This chain joins TRBV7-9 and TRBJ2-7; 9 bases line up with TRBD2. The J segment lost 4 bases and the V segment lost 4 bases, leaving 8 bases of the junction unmatched. The CDR3 length is 15 residues. In germline, CDR1 is SEHNR, CDR2 FQNEAQ (reference sequence). In DNA form, the CDR3 reads TGTGCCAGCAGCTCCCTAGCGGGAACCTCGTACGAGCAGTACTTC. Protein product: CASSSLAGTSYEQYF.

The table lists this clone with a few counts. The chain uses TRBV5-4 and TRBJ1-3; D ambiguous. The length of the CDR3 is 15 residues. Germline V gives CDR1 SGHNT, CDR2 YYREEE (reference sequence). V lost 2 bases and J lost 0, with 9 bases in between. CDR3 nucleotides: TGTGCCAGCAGCTTCCCGACAACCTCTGGAAACACCATATATTTT. Amino acids: CASSFPTTSGNTIYF.